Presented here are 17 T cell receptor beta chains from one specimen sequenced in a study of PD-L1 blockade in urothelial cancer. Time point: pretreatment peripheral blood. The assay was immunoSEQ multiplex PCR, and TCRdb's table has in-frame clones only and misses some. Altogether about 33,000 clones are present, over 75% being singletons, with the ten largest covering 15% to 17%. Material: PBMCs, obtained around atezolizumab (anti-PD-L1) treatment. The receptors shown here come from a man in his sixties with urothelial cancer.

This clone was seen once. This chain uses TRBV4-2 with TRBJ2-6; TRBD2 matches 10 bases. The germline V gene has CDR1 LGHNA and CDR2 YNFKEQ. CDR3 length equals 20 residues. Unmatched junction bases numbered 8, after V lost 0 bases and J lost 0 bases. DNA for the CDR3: TGTGCCAGCAGCCAAGAGGGCCGACTAGCGGGTTTCTCTGGGGCCAACGTCCTGACTTTC. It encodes CASSQEGRLAGFSGANVLTF.

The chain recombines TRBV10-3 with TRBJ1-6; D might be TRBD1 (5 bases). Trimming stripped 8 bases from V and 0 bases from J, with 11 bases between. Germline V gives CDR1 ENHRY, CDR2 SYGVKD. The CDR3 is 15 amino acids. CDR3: CAIGRGRSYNSPLHF. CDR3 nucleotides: TGTGCCATCGGGAGGGGCCGCTCCTATAATTCACCCCTCCACTTT.

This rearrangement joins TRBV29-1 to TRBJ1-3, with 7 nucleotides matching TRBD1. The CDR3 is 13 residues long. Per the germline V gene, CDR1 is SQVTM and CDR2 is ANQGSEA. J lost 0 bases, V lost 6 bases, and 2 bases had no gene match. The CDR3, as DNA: TGCAGCGTAGGACAGGCCTCTGGAAACACCATATATTTT. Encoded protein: CSVGQASGNTIYF.

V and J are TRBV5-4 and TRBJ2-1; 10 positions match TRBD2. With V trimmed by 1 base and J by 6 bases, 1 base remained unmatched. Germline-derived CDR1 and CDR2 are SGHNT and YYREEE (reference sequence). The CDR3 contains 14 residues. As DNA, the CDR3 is TGTGCCAGCAGCTTGCCTAGCGGGAGCAATGAGCAGTTCTTC. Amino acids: CASSLPSGSNEQFF. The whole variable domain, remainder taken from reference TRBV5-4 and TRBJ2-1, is ETGVTQSPTHLIKTRGQQVTLRCSSQSGHNTVSWYQQALGQGPQFIFQYYREEENGRGNFPPRFSGLQFPNYSSELNVNALELDDSALYLCASSLPSGSNEQFFGPGTRLTVL.

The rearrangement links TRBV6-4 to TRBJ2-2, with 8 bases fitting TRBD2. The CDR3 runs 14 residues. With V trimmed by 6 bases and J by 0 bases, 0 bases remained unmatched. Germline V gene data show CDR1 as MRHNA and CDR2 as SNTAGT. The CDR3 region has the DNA TGTGCCAGCAGGGGACTAGCGAACACCGGGGAGCTGTTTTTT. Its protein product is CASRGLANTGELFF.

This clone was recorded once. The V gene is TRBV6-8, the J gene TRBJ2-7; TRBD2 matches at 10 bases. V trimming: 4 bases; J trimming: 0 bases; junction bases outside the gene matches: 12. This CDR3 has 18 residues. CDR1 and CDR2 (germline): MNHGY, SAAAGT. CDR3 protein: CASSFLSLLAGSSYEQYF. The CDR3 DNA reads TGTGCCAGCAGTTTTCTCTCCTTACTAGCGGGGAGCTCCTACGAGCAGTACTTC.

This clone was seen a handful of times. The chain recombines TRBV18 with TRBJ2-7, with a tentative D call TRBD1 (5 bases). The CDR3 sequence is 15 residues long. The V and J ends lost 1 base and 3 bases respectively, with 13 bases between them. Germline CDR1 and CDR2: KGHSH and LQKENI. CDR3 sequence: CASSPLQDTRYEQYF. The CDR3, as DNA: TGTGCCAGCTCACCACTACAGGACACGCGCTACGAGCAGTACTTC.

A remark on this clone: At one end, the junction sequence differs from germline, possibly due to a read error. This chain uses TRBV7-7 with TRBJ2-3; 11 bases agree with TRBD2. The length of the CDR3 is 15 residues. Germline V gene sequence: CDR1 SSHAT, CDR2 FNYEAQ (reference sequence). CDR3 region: CASSLGLAGGDTQYF. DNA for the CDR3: TGTGCTAGCAGCTTAGGGCTAGCGGGAGGAGATACGCAGTATTTT.

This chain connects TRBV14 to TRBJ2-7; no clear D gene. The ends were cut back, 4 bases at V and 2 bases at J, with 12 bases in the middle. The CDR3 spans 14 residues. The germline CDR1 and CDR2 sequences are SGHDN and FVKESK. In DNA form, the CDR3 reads TGTGCCAGCAGCCCCCGACTGCCCCCCTACGAGCAGTACTTC. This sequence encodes CASSPRLPPYEQYF.

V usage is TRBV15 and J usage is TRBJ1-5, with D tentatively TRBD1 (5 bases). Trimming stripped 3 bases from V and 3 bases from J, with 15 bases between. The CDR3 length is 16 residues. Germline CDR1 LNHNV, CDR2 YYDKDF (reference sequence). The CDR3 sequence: CATSSFSDTYNQPQHF. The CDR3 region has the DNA TGTGCCACCAGCAGTTTTTCGGACACCTACAATCAGCCCCAGCATTTT.

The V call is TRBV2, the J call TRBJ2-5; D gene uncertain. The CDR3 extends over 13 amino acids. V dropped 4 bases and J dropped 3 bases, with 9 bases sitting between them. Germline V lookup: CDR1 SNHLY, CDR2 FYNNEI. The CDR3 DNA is TGTGCCAGCAGTGTTGGTCACAAAGAGACCCAGTACTTC. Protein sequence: CASSVGHKETQYF.

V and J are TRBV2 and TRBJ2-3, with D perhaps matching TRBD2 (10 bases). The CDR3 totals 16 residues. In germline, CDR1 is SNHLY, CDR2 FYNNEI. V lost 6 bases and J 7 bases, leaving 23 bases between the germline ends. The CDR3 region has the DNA TGTGCCAGCAGCGCGGGACAGGGACTAGCGTCCTATACGCAGTATTTT. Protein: CASSAGQGLASYTQYF.

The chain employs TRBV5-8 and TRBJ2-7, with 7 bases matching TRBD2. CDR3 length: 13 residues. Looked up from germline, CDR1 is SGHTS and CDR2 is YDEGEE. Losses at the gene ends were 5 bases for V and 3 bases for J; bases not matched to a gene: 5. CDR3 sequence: CASSKTSSYEQYF. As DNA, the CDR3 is TGTGCCAGCAGTAAGACTAGCAGCTACGAGCAGTACTTC.

CDR3 amino acids: CASNRQRSGANVLTF. As DNA, the CDR3 is TGTGCCAGCAACCGACAGCGCTCTGGGGCCAACGTCCTGACTTTC. The chain employs TRBV7-9 and TRBJ2-6, with TRBD1 as a possible D gene (5 bases). The CDR3 length is 15 residues. Trimming removed 7 bases at V and 0 bases at J, with 10 bases between. The germline V gene encodes CDR1 SEHNR and CDR2 FQNEAQ (reference sequence). The whole variable domain, remainder taken from reference TRBV7-9 and TRBJ2-6, is DTGVSQNPRHKITKRGQNVTFRCDPISEHNRLYWYRQTLGQGPEFLTYFQNEAQLEKSRLLSDRFSAERPKGSFSTLEIQRTEQGDSAMYLCASNRQRSGANVLTFGAGSRLTVL.

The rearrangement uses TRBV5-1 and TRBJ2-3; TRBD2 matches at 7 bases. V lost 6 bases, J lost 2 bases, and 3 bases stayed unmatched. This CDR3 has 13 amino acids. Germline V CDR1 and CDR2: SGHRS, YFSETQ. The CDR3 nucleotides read TGCGCCAGCAAGAGCGGGACCACAGATACGCAGTATTTT. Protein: CASKSGTTDTQYF.

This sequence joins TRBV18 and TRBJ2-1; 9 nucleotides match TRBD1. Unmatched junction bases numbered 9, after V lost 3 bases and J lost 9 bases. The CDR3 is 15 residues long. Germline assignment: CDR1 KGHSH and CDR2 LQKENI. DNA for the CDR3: TGTGCCAGCTCACCGGGGACAGGGACCACAACTGAGCAGTTCTTC. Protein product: CASSPGTGTTTEQFF.

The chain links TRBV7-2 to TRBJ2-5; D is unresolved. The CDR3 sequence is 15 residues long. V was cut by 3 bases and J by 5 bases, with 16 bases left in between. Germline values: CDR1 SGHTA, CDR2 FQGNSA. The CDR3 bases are TGTGCCAGCAGCTTGTACGGATCGGGTGGCGAGACCCAGTACTTC. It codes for CASSLYGSGGETQYF.